This TCR beta chain was retrieved from a study of shared clonotypes between healthy human individuals. Looking at the study overall: Each donor's CD8 memory used one plate, CD8 naive two, each CD4 subset three. Study-level points and caveats: Several donors had around 5% of their naive CD4 clonotypes in common.

This CDR3 spans 15 amino acids. V lost 4 bases, J lost 2 bases, and 6 bases stayed unmatched. Germline V lookup: CDR1 SGHNT, CDR2 YENEEA. Of note for this clone: Its antigen is currently unknown.

Over several immunoSEQ plates, each subset's genomic DNA was distributed in even portions. Original handling: For the immunoSEQ data, sequences were junction-only without quality scores, so filtering differed. Assay: immunoSEQ multiplex PCR; the TCRdb copy retains only in-frame clones and omits some. For V, J and clone size, that table is used; D and trimming come from the DNA. The sample holds roughly 2,300,000 clones; roughly 90% are singletons and the top ten take roughly 0.34%. This sequence originates from a young man in good health. Some clones in this sample may be carry-over from other donors' samples. The chain is built from TRBV11-3 and TRBJ2-3, with 7 bases identical to TRBD2. The sequenced sample was naive CD4+ T cells from PBMCs. Subset reported: CD45RA+ positively selected. The CDR3 region has the DNA TGTGCCAGCAGCTCGGAGCGGGATCCCACAGATACGCAGTATTTT. Amino acid sequence: CASSSERDPTDTQYF.